This T cell receptor (beta chain) was recorded in a study of T cells in Graves' hyperthyroidism and ophthalmopathy. This clonotype was seen a few times. Those patients with uncontrolled infection, other autoimmune disease, pregnancy or lactation were excluded. It was 8 to 10 ml of fresh peripheral blood that supplied the PBMCs. The CDR3 regions of TCR beta were amplified from RNA transcripts. First-round RT-PCR of the TCR CDR3 relied on the HTBI primer set. Each CDR3 protein is one row after TCRdb ran MiXCR on the multiplex PCR reads. This sample carries about half a million distinct CDR3 sequences, roughly 24% of them seen once, and the ten largest clones take 11%. CDR1 and CDR2 (germline): MNHEY, SMNVEV (reference sequence). This CDR3 contains 15 residues. V dropped 3 bases and J dropped 2 bases, with 14 bases sitting between them.

The chain carries TRBV27 and TRBJ2-7, with D perhaps TRBD2 (5 bases). Sequencing input: blood. The sequence came from a woman aged 30 to 39 with Graves' ophthalmopathy. The CDR3 bases are TGTGCCAGCAGTTTCCTCTCGGGGATCCCCTACGAGCAGTACTTC. Its protein product is CASSFLSGIPYEQYF.